A selection of T cell receptor beta chains follows, all from one sample in a study of blood T cell repertoires in COVID-19. Repertoires were generated with immunoSEQ multiplex PCR, while TCRdb's copy carries only in-frame clones and drops some. The table shows about 52,000 clones, with roughly 87% occurring only once. The sample taken for sequencing was peripheral blood. The receptors were sampled from a human donor with active COVID-19. The donor label of this sample is uncertain. The CDR3 runs from the conserved cysteine through the conserved F or W. D genes are given only for firm matches. Not all rows give a size; the values are once, few, many and, for expanded clones, a class.

j_call	clone_size	v_call	d_call	cdr3_length	cdr3_nt	cdr3_aa
TRBJ1-6	few	TRBV6-1	-	17	TGTGCCAGCAGTGAAGACAGGGCATTTGCCTATAATTCACCCCTCCACTTT	CASSEDRAFAYNSPLHF
TRBJ2-5	few	TRBV21-1	-	16	TGTGCCAGCAGCAAAGGTACGGGGGGCCAGAAAGAGACCCAGTACTTC	CASSKGTGGQKETQYF
TRBJ1-6	-	TRBV7-3	-	13	TGTGCCAGCAGCCTCAGGCAGGATTCACCCCTCCACTTT	CASSLRQDSPLHF
TRBJ2-2	-	TRBV4-3	-	15	TGCGCCAGCAGCCAAGATTGGGCCTGGTCCGGGGAGCTGTTTTTT	CASSQDWAWSGELFF
TRBJ1-1	-	TRBV10-3	-	13	TGTGCCATCAGTCAGATAGGGACATCGGGCGGTTTCTTT	CAISQIGTSGGFF
TRBJ2-7	-	TRBV7-9	TRBD1	15	TGTGCCAGCAGCTTCCTGGGACAGGGTTCCGACGAGCAGTACTTC	CASSFLGQGSDEQYF
TRBJ1-2	-	TRBV12-3/TRBV12-4	-	13	TGTGCCAGCAGTTTATGGGGGGAGGGTGGCTACACCTTC	CASSLWGEGGYTF
TRBJ1-5	once	TRBV10-3	-	15	TGTGCCATCAGTGACAGGTCCCTAAGCAATCAGCCCCAGCATTTT	CAISDRSLSNQPQHF
TRBJ1-2	once	TRBV18	-	14	TGTGCCAGCTCACCATCGACGGAGGACTATGGCTACACCTTC	CASSPSTEDYGYTF
TRBJ1-2	-	TRBV29-1	-	13	TGCAGCGTTGGGGTCGGGGAGAACTATGGCTACACCTTC	CSVGVGENYGYTF
TRBJ1-5	-	TRBV2	-	20	TGTGCCAGCAGGGGGGATGCGGGGCAGGGCCTCGATTATAGCAATCAGCCCCAGCATTTT	CASRGDAGQGLDYSNQPQHF
TRBJ1-1	-	TRBV14	-	14	TGTGCCAGCAGCCTACGGGACATGGACACTGAAGCTTTCTTT	CASSLRDMDTEAFF
TRBJ1-1	-	TRBV18	-	14	TGTGCCAGCTCAGAGGTGGGGGGGGTCACTGAAGCTTTCTTT	CASSEVGGVTEAFF
TRBJ2-2	-	TRBV7-3	-	16	TGTGCCAGCAGATCTAATAACAGGGATCTGACCGGGGAGCTGTTTTTT	CASRSNNRDLTGELFF
TRBJ2-7	few	TRBV7-3	-	14	TGTGCCAGCAGCGCTACAGGACGGAACTACGAGCAGTACTTC	CASSATGRNYEQYF
TRBJ2-3	once	TRBV18	-	13	TGTGCCAGCCTTGCGTTGCGGGCAGATACGCAGTATTTT	CASLALRADTQYF
TRBJ2-7	-	TRBV29-1	-	13	TGCAGCGTTGTGGGACTCAACTCCTACGAGCAGTACTTC	CSVVGLNSYEQYF
TRBJ1-5	-	TRBV15	-	15	TGTGCCACCAGCAGAGATCTGGGACAATATCAGCCCCAGCATTTT	CATSRDLGQYQPQHF
TRBJ2-1	-	TRBV6-5	-	11	TGTGCCAGCAGCCAGGGCTCGTCGCAGTTCTTC	CASSQGSSQFF
TRBJ2-2	-	TRBV5-6	-	16	TGTGCCAGCAGCCAGCCGGGACTGTTAACCACCGGGGAGCTGTTTTTT	CASSQPGLLTTGELFF
TRBJ2-7	-	TRBV5-1	TRBD1	15	TGCGCCAGTAGGACGACCGGGACAGCGTTCCTACAGCAGTACTTC	CASRTTGTAFLQQYF
TRBJ2-3	few	TRBV7-2	TRBD2	13	TGTGCCAGCAGCTTGGGAGGGTCCGATACGCAGTATTTT	CASSLGGSDTQYF
TRBJ2-7	-	TRBV5-1	-	12	TGCGCCAGCAGCCAGGGTAGCTACGAGCAGTACTTC	CASSQGSYEQYF
TRBJ1-4	-	TRBV14	-	14	TGTGCCAGCAGCCCCATTGCAACTAATGAAAAACTGTTTTTT	CASSPIATNEKLFF
TRBJ2-7	-	TRBV6-5	TRBD1	15	TGTGCCAGCAGTTACTCAATGACAGGGTCCTACGAGCAGTACTTC	CASSYSMTGSYEQYF
TRBJ2-3	-	TRBV6-4	TRBD2	14	TGTGCCAGCAGTGAATCTAGCGGGGGGGGTACGCAGTATTTT	CASSESSGGGTQYF
TRBJ1-2	-	TRBV12-3/TRBV12-4	-	13	TGTGCCAGCAGTTTCCGGGGGAGCTGGGGCTACACCTTC	CASSFRGSWGYTF
TRBJ2-5	-	TRBV11-3	TRBD2	15	TGTGCCAGCAGCAGTGATAGCGGGGATCAAGAGACCCAGTACTTC	CASSSDSGDQETQYF
TRBJ1-6	-	TRBV2	TRBD1	17	TGTGCCAGCACCCGGGAAGGGGGCGTAATCCGCAATTCACCCCTCCACTTT	CASTREGGVIRNSPLHF
TRBJ1-2	-	TRBV5-6	TRBD1	15	TGTGCCAGCAGCTTGGGGGACAGGCCTAACTATGGCTACACCTTC	CASSLGDRPNYGYTF
TRBJ1-2	-	TRBV7-2	-	16	TGTGCCAGCAGCTTAGGGGTTGGGAGGACCAACTATGGCTACACCTTC	CASSLGVGRTNYGYTF
TRBJ2-1	-	TRBV28	TRBD1	18	TGTGCCAGCAGTGCACAGGGGCCTTGGGACAGGGGGCGCATTGAGCAGTTCTTC	CASSAQGPWDRGRIEQFF
TRBJ1-6	few	TRBV19	TRBD1	15	TGTGCCAGTAGTATGGGACAGCTCAATAATTCACCCCTCCACTTT	CASSMGQLNNSPLHF
TRBJ2-4	-	TRBV9	TRBD1	14	TGTGCCAGCAGCTCGCGGACAGGGTCGGCCATTCAGTACTTC	CASSSRTGSAIQYF
TRBJ2-3	-	TRBV7-9	TRBD2	15	TGTGCCAGCAGCAGGAGCGGGGGGACCACAGATACGCAGTATTTT	CASSRSGGTTDTQYF
TRBJ1-1	-	TRBV5-5	TRBD1	16	TGTGCCAGCAGCCAACGGACAGGGAGTACGCAGAAGTTTACTTTCTTT	CASSQRTGSTQKFTFF
TRBJ1-4	-	TRBV19	TRBD1	17	TGTGCCAGTAGGAACAGGGGGCTCTCTGCAACTAATGAAAAACTGTTTTTT	CASRNRGLSATNEKLFF
TRBJ2-1	-	TRBV4-1	-	15	TGCGCCAGAAATCACAGGCCGTGGCCCTACAATGAGCAGTTCTTC	CARNHRPWPYNEQFF
TRBJ1-1	-	TRBV6-5	-	12	TGTGCCAGCAGCACATTGAACACTGAAGCTTTCTTT	CASSTLNTEAFF
TRBJ2-3	-	TRBV5-1	-	16	TGCGCCAGCAGCTCCCTGCCTAGGAGGGGCACAGATACGCAGTATTTT	CASSSLPRRGTDTQYF
TRBJ2-5	-	TRBV7-7	TRBD2	14	TGTGCTAGCAGCCGAGGGTCGGGGGGTGAAACCCAGTACTTC	CASSRGSGGETQYF
TRBJ2-7	-	TRBV6-5	TRBD2	14	TGTGCCAGCAGCCAGGGTGCGGGGGGCCGGAAGCAGTACTTC	CASSQGAGGRKQYF
TRBJ2-5	-	TRBV3-1/TRBV3-2	TRBD2	18	TGTGCCAGCAGCCAAGGGTTAATAGCGGGGGTTCTTCAAGAGACCCAGTACTTC	CASSQGLIAGVLQETQYF
TRBJ1-4	-	TRBV7-9	-	15	TGTGCCAGCAGCTTATACGAGTCCTCAAATGAAAAACTGTTTTTT	CASSLYESSNEKLFF
TRBJ2-1	-	TRBV7-2	-	15	TGTGCCAGCAGCCAAGACACAAGCTCCTACAATGAGCAGTTCTTC	CASSQDTSSYNEQFF
TRBJ2-1	-	TRBV5-8	TRBD1	14	TGTGCCAGCAGCTCGTTGACAGGGCACAATGAGCAGTTCTTC	CASSSLTGHNEQFF
TRBJ2-3	once	TRBV9	TRBD2	15	TGTGCCAGCAGCCCTAGCGGGGGGGCAGCCGATACGCAGTATTTT	CASSPSGGAADTQYF
TRBJ1-1	-	TRBV11-2	-	13	TGTGCCAGCAACTCGCCAGGAGGCTCGGAAGCTTTCTTT	CASNSPGGSEAFF
TRBJ2-2	-	TRBV12-3/TRBV12-4	-	12	TGTGCCAGCAGTTTCTCCGTCGGGGAGCTGTTTTTT	CASSFSVGELFF